This T cell receptor beta chain was sequenced in a study of Ad26.COV2.S vaccination and SARS-CoV-2 variants. The sample's treatment: 19 received Ad26.COV2.S at low or high dose, single or two shots; about 5 received placebo; per-sample allocation not given. Sampling was performed 63 days after the first vaccine or placebo injection. Some clones are missing from TCRdb's copy, which holds only in-frame ones; the method was immunoSEQ multiplex PCR. The sample carries 400,000 to 450,000 clones, approximately 90% recorded once. The ends were cut back, 1 base at V and 1 base at J, with 5 bases in the middle. This CDR3 region has 13 residues. Germline V gene data show CDR1 as SGDLS and CDR2 as YYNGEE. Worth noting for this clone: The target antigen is unknown.

General study points: Total T cell responses were possibly underestimated by TCR breadth and depth analyses.

The chain carries TRBV9 and TRBJ1-1; D gene unclear. The receptor's source is a person between 18 and 59 years old who received the Ad26.COV2.S COVID-19 vaccine or a placebo. Source: peripheral blood, taken in a trial of Ad26.COV2.S vaccine versus placebo. The CDR3 region has the DNA TGTGCCAGCAGCGTAACAAGGAACACTGAAGCTTTCTTT. Its protein is CASSVTRNTEAFF.